Below are 3 T cell receptor beta chains sequenced from a single sample in a study of blood T cell repertoires in COVID-19. Data came from immunoSEQ multiplex PCR; TCRdb stores just in-frame clones and leaves some out. The data show about 210,000 clones, about 86% seen once. Source material: PBMCs or T cells enriched from blood (not recorded which). These receptors all stem from a woman aged 45-65 years with acute COVID-19.

This chain joins TRBV19 and TRBJ2-3, with 8 bases lining up with TRBD1. Trimming removed 1 base from V and 1 base from J; junction bases left unmatched: 4. Germline loops: CDR1 LNHDA, CDR2 SQIVND (reference sequence). The CDR3 is 16 residues long. CDR3 bases: TGTGCCAGTAGTATAGGGACAGGGTTTGGCACAGATACGCAGTATTTT. Protein product: CASSIGTGFGTDTQYF.

The chain has TRBV27 and TRBJ2-1, with 14 bases identical to TRBD2. This CDR3 has 16 amino acids. Germline CDR1 is MNHEY and CDR2 is SMNVEV (reference sequence). The CDR3 loop is CPQGLAGVFSYNEQFF. CDR3 DNA: TGTCCCCAGGGACTAGCGGGAGTTTTTTCCTACAATGAGCAGTTCTTC.

The rearrangement joins TRBV19 to TRBJ2-7; TRBD2 aligns across 8 bases. With 2 bases clipped from V and 3 bases from J, the junction kept 6 bases outside the gene matches. Germline assignment: CDR1 LNHDA and CDR2 SQIVND (reference sequence). CDR3 length equals 15 residues. CDR3 residues: CASSITGTRNYEQYF. In DNA, the CDR3 is TGTGCCAGTAGTATAACCGGGACTAGAAACTACGAGCAGTACTTC.